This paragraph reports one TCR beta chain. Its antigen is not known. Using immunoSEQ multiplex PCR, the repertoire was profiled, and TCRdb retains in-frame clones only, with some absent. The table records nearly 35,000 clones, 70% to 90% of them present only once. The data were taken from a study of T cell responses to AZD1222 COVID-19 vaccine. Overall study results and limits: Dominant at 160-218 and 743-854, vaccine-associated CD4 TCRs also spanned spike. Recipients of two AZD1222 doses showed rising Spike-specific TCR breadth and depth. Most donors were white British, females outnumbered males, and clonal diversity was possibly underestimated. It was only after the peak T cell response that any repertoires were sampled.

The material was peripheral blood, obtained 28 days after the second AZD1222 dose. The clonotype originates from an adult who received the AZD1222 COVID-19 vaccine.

The CDR3, as DNA: TGTGCCAGCTCACAGGGACTCCGAGGGGAAAAACTGTTTTTT. This sequence encodes CASSQGLRGEKLFF. V gene TRBV18 combines with J gene TRBJ1-4; D might be TRBD1 (5 bases). Deletions cut 4 bases from V and 8 bases from J, with 14 bases between. The CDR3 extends over 14 amino acids. The V gene's germline CDR1 is KGHSH and CDR2 LQKENI.